A selection of T cell receptor beta chains follows, all from one sample in a study of glioma-infiltrating T cells. A single record per CDR3 protein comes from TCRdb applying MiXCR to the multiplex PCR reads. The sample carries 150,000 to 200,000 distinct CDR3 sequences, 43% recorded once. Specimen: glioma tissue, nonneoplastic brain tissue, or PBMCs (not recorded which). Receptors were obtained from a human donor with low-grade glioma or glioblastoma, undergoing nonglioma brain surgery, or in good health (not recorded which). Each CDR3 is given with its conserved first and last residue. The order of the fields is J gene, D gene, clone size, V gene, CDR3 DNA, CDR3 protein. D genes are given only for firm matches. Rows give clone size only sometimes, using once, few, many, or a class for an expanded clone.

j_call: TRBJ1-1
d_call: .
clone_size: .
v_call: TRBV3-1
cdr3_nt: TGTGCCACCAGCCCAATAGGGGTTCCCACTGAAGCTTTCTTT
cdr3_aa: CATSPIGVPTEAFF

j_call: TRBJ2-1
d_call: .
clone_size: .
v_call: TRBV6-2/TRBV6-3
cdr3_nt: TGTGCCAGCAGTTTCCCAGCTAGTAATGAGCAGTTCTTT
cdr3_aa: CASSFPASNEQFF

j_call: TRBJ2-3
d_call: .
clone_size: few
v_call: TRBV7-7
cdr3_nt: TGTGCCAGCAGCCCGGGTGTAACTAGCACAGATACGCAGTATTTT
cdr3_aa: CASSPGVTSTDTQYF

j_call: TRBJ2-2
d_call: .
clone_size: few
v_call: TRBV3-1
cdr3_nt: TGTGCCAGCAGCCAAGCCGGGACTGGTACCGGGGAGCTGTTTTTT
cdr3_aa: CASSQAGTGTGELFF

j_call: TRBJ2-3
d_call: .
clone_size: few
v_call: TRBV5-5
cdr3_nt: TGTGCCAGCAGCGCGGATGTGGCCACAGATACGCAGTATTTT
cdr3_aa: CASSADVATDTQYF

j_call: TRBJ1-1
d_call: .
clone_size: .
v_call: TRBV14
cdr3_nt: TGTGCCAGCAGCCAAGCAAGGGGTACGAGCACTGAAGCTTTCTTT
cdr3_aa: CASSQARGTSTEAFF

j_call: TRBJ1-2
d_call: .
clone_size: once
v_call: TRBV12-3/TRBV12-4
cdr3_nt: TGTGCCAGCAGTTTAGCGAACTATTGCTACACCTTC
cdr3_aa: CASSLANYCYTF

j_call: TRBJ1-1
d_call: .
clone_size: .
v_call: TRBV7-2
cdr3_nt: TGTGCCAGCAAAACCGACAGCCTAAACACTGAAGCTTACTTT
cdr3_aa: CASKTDSLNTEAYF

j_call: TRBJ2-7
d_call: TRBD2
clone_size: .
v_call: TRBV3-1
cdr3_nt: TGTGCCAGGAGCCATATAGCGGGAGACTCCTACGAGCAGTACTTC
cdr3_aa: CARSHIAGDSYEQYF

j_call: TRBJ1-4
d_call: .
clone_size: .
v_call: TRBV15
cdr3_nt: TGTGCCACCAGAACGGCTACGACTAATGAAGAACTGTTTTTT
cdr3_aa: CATRTATTNEELFF

j_call: TRBJ2-7
d_call: TRBD1
clone_size: .
v_call: TRBV11-3
cdr3_nt: TGTGCCAGCAGTCCAACAGGGGCCTCGTACGAGCAGTACTTC
cdr3_aa: CASSPTGASYEQYF

j_call: TRBJ2-7
d_call: .
clone_size: many
v_call: TRBV7-9
cdr3_nt: TGTGCCAGCAGCTTGGAGAGGTACGAGCAGTACTTC
cdr3_aa: CASSLERYEQYF

j_call: TRBJ1-2
d_call: .
clone_size: .
v_call: TRBV28
cdr3_nt: TGTGCCAGAAGAATTGGGGGACGCTGTGGCTACACCTTC
cdr3_aa: CARRIGGRCGYTF

j_call: TRBJ1-5
d_call: .
clone_size: few
v_call: TRBV10-1
cdr3_nt: TGCGCCAGCAGCCAGGCTAATCAGCCCCAGCATTTT
cdr3_aa: CASSQANQPQHF

j_call: TRBJ1-4
d_call: TRBD1
clone_size: many
v_call: TRBV27
cdr3_nt: TGTGCCAGCAGCCCGACAGGGGCGAATGAAAAACTGTTTTTT
cdr3_aa: CASSPTGANEKLFF

j_call: TRBJ1-4
d_call: .
clone_size: many
v_call: TRBV28
cdr3_nt: TGTGCCAGCAGTTTCGTGGCAGAACACGAAAAACTGTTTTTT
cdr3_aa: CASSFVAEHEKLFF

j_call: TRBJ2-1
d_call: .
clone_size: .
v_call: TRBV20-1
cdr3_nt: TGCAGTGCTAGCGGGAGAGTAGATGAGCAGTTCTTC
cdr3_aa: CSASGRVDEQFF

j_call: TRBJ2-7
d_call: .
clone_size: .
v_call: TRBV20-1
cdr3_nt: TGCAGTGCTATTAGTGTAGTGATCTACGAGCAGTACTTC
cdr3_aa: CSAISVVIYEQYF

j_call: TRBJ2-7
d_call: TRBD2
clone_size: .
v_call: TRBV6-1
cdr3_nt: TGTGCCAGCAGCCGACGACTAGCGGGAGGGCTCGGTCGCTACGAGCAGTACTTC
cdr3_aa: CASSRRLAGGLGRYEQYF

j_call: TRBJ2-1
d_call: .
clone_size: .
v_call: TRBV2
cdr3_nt: TGTGCCAGCGTTAGAGGGACCTACAATGAGCAGTTCTTC
cdr3_aa: CASVRGTYNEQFF

j_call: TRBJ2-7
d_call: .
clone_size: .
v_call: TRBV28
cdr3_nt: TGTGCCAGCAGTTCCTCCGGGACCGTCTCCTACGAGCAGTACTTC
cdr3_aa: CASSSSGTVSYEQYF

j_call: TRBJ2-5
d_call: .
clone_size: .
v_call: TRBV28
cdr3_nt: TGTGCCAGCAGATTAGGGACCACGAGGGAGACCCAGTACTTC
cdr3_aa: CASRLGTTRETQYF

j_call: TRBJ1-1
d_call: .
clone_size: many
v_call: TRBV27
cdr3_nt: TGTGCCAGCAGGACGATCCCAACGGGACGGCCTAACACTGAAGCTTTCTTT
cdr3_aa: CASRTIPTGRPNTEAFF

j_call: TRBJ2-1
d_call: TRBD2
clone_size: many
v_call: TRBV7-2
cdr3_nt: TGTGCCAGCAGCTTATCACTAGCGGGAGTTAGTGAGCAGTTCTTC
cdr3_aa: CASSLSLAGVSEQFF

j_call: TRBJ2-7
d_call: .
clone_size: many
v_call: TRBV20-1
cdr3_nt: TGCAGTGTTACCCGAGGCGGCGAGACCTACGAGCAGTACTTC
cdr3_aa: CSVTRGGETYEQYF

j_call: TRBJ2-7
d_call: .
clone_size: few
v_call: TRBV6-2/TRBV6-3
cdr3_nt: TGTGCCAGCAGTTACTTCAGGGGCGCCGGGTACTTC
cdr3_aa: CASSYFRGAGYF

j_call: TRBJ1-6
d_call: .
clone_size: few
v_call: TRBV30
cdr3_nt: TGTGCCTGGAGTCAGGAACAGTTTTCACCCCTCCACTTT
cdr3_aa: CAWSQEQFSPLHF

j_call: TRBJ2-6
d_call: .
clone_size: .
v_call: TRBV3-1
cdr3_nt: TGTGCCAGCAGCCGTAGCCTCTCTGGGGCCAACGTCCTGACTTTC
cdr3_aa: CASSRSLSGANVLTF

j_call: TRBJ2-4
d_call: .
clone_size: few
v_call: TRBV28
cdr3_nt: TGTGCCAGCAGTATCCCGGGGGATTGGAACATTCAGTACTTC
cdr3_aa: CASSIPGDWNIQYF

j_call: TRBJ2-2
d_call: .
clone_size: few
v_call: TRBV6-2/TRBV6-3
cdr3_nt: TGTGCCACCAGAGCTAGCAGGAGCACCGGGGAGCTGTTTTTT
cdr3_aa: CATRASRSTGELFF

j_call: TRBJ2-1
d_call: .
clone_size: few
v_call: TRBV2
cdr3_nt: TGTGCCAGCAGTAAACTTACTAGGGCGGAGGAGCAGTTCTTC
cdr3_aa: CASSKLTRAEEQFF

j_call: TRBJ2-7
d_call: .
clone_size: once
v_call: TRBV7-2
cdr3_nt: TGTGCAAGCAGCCGTAGGGGGGGAGGACAAGCCTACGAGAAGTACTTC
cdr3_aa: CASSRRGGGQAYEKYF

j_call: TRBJ2-7
d_call: TRBD2
clone_size: many
v_call: TRBV20-1
cdr3_nt: TGCAGTGCTCTACAGCGGACTAGCGGGAGTAACGAGCAGTACTTC
cdr3_aa: CSALQRTSGSNEQYF

j_call: TRBJ2-1
d_call: TRBD2
clone_size: .
v_call: TRBV12-3/TRBV12-4
cdr3_nt: TGTGCCAGCAGTTTAGTCCGACTAGCGGGAGGTAACGAGCAGTTCTTC
cdr3_aa: CASSLVRLAGGNEQFF

j_call: TRBJ2-2
d_call: .
clone_size: many
v_call: TRBV25-1
cdr3_nt: TGTGCCAGCAGTGATTGGGGCGTGAAGACCGGGGAGCTGTTTTTT
cdr3_aa: CASSDWGVKTGELFF

j_call: TRBJ2-5
d_call: .
clone_size: many
v_call: TRBV12-3/TRBV12-4
cdr3_nt: TGTGCCAGCAGTCACCCAGGGAAAGAGACCCAGTACTTC
cdr3_aa: CASSHPGKETQYF

j_call: TRBJ2-7
d_call: .
clone_size: once
v_call: TRBV20-1
cdr3_nt: TGCAGCGTGATGAGGCAGGGGTCCTGCGAGCAGTACTTC
cdr3_aa: CSVMRQGSCEQYF

j_call: TRBJ2-1
d_call: TRBD2
clone_size: few
v_call: TRBV29-1
cdr3_nt: TGCAGCGTTAAACAAGCGGGAGCCCCCCATGAGCAGTTCTTC
cdr3_aa: CSVKQAGAPHEQFF

j_call: TRBJ1-3
d_call: .
clone_size: .
v_call: TRBV5-1
cdr3_nt: TGCGCCAGCAGCTTGAACACCAACTCTGGAAACACCATATATTTT
cdr3_aa: CASSLNTNSGNTIYF

j_call: TRBJ2-1
d_call: TRBD2
clone_size: .
v_call: TRBV28
cdr3_nt: TGTGCCAGCAGTTCGCCCAGGACTAGAGGGAGCAATGAGCAGTTCTTC
cdr3_aa: CASSSPRTRGSNEQFF

j_call: TRBJ2-1
d_call: .
clone_size: many
v_call: TRBV20-1
cdr3_nt: TGCACGGGCAATGAGCAGTTCTTC
cdr3_aa: CTGNEQFF

j_call: TRBJ1-1
d_call: .
clone_size: .
v_call: TRBV29-1
cdr3_nt: TGCAGCGCTCCACGGGAGGGAAACACTGAAGCTTTCTTT
cdr3_aa: CSAPREGNTEAFF

j_call: TRBJ2-5
d_call: .
clone_size: many
v_call: TRBV2
cdr3_nt: TGTGCCAGCAGTTTCGGAGCGGTACAAGAGACCCAGTACTTC
cdr3_aa: CASSFGAVQETQYF

j_call: TRBJ1-1
d_call: .
clone_size: many
v_call: TRBV20-1
cdr3_nt: TGCAGTGCTAGAGGCGGAATGAACACTGAAGCTTTCTTT
cdr3_aa: CSARGGMNTEAFF

j_call: TRBJ2-7
d_call: .
clone_size: .
v_call: TRBV7-6
cdr3_nt: TGTGCCAGCAGCTTAACCCCCGCCTCCTACAATGAGCAGTTATTC
cdr3_aa: CASSLTPASYNEQLF

j_call: TRBJ2-1
d_call: TRBD2
clone_size: many
v_call: TRBV20-1
cdr3_nt: TGCAGTGCTAGAGCCTCAAGGACTAGCGGGAGGACAGCCTACAATGAGCAGTTCTTC
cdr3_aa: CSARASRTSGRTAYNEQFF

j_call: TRBJ2-5
d_call: TRBD1
clone_size: .
v_call: TRBV19
cdr3_nt: TGTGCCAGTAGTATGGGGGGACAGGGAGGCGAAGAGACCCAGTACTTC
cdr3_aa: CASSMGGQGGEETQYF

j_call: TRBJ2-7
d_call: TRBD1
clone_size: many
v_call: TRBV20-1
cdr3_nt: TGCAGTGCTACCCGACAGGGGGACGAGCAGTACTTC
cdr3_aa: CSATRQGDEQYF

j_call: TRBJ2-3
d_call: .
clone_size: .
v_call: TRBV30
cdr3_nt: TGTGCCTGGAGTGTACACGGGGTGTCAGATACGCAGTATTTT
cdr3_aa: CAWSVHGVSDTQYF

j_call: TRBJ2-3
d_call: TRBD2
clone_size: few
v_call: TRBV7-8
cdr3_nt: TGTGCCAGCAGCTTAGGACCAGCGGGAAGCACAGATACGCAGTATTTT
cdr3_aa: CASSLGPAGSTDTQYF

j_call: TRBJ2-7
d_call: .
clone_size: many
v_call: TRBV7-2
cdr3_nt: TGTGCCAGCAGCTTATGGTACGAGCAGTACTTC
cdr3_aa: CASSLWYEQYF

j_call: TRBJ1-5
d_call: TRBD1
clone_size: many
v_call: TRBV28
cdr3_nt: TGTGCCAGCGCTTTCGACAGGGGAGTTGCGGGCAATCAGCCCCAGCATTTT
cdr3_aa: CASAFDRGVAGNQPQHF

j_call: TRBJ1-5
d_call: .
clone_size: many
v_call: TRBV7-9
cdr3_nt: TGTGCCAGCAGCTTCGGACGGGACAATCAGCCCCAGCATTTT
cdr3_aa: CASSFGRDNQPQHF